This T cell receptor beta chain was captured in a study of cytomegalovirus exposure and HLA in healthy donors. Whole-study findings and limits: Investigators reported around 150 TCR beta chains as tied to cytomegalovirus. Later analysis identified several of the most significant clusters that appeared linked to common viral pathogens.

The PCR was carried out with 60 Vbeta primers and 13 Jbeta primers. Sequenced by immunoSEQ multiplex PCR; TCRdb stores in-frame clones only, minus some. The sample records 250,000 to 300,000 clones, roughly 86% being singletons. The CDR3 has 14 amino acids. CDR1 and CDR2 (germline): SNHLY, FYNNEI. V was trimmed by 7 bases and J by 0 bases, leaving 10 bases between them. Details on this clone: No antigen is known for it.

V usage is TRBV2 and J usage is TRBJ1-5; D ambiguous. This receptor was identified in a woman aged 40 to 50 in good health and CMV-seropositive. Sequenced sample: PBMCs. DNA of the CDR3: TGTGCCAGCACTGGCGACTATAGCAATCAGCCCCAGCATTTT. Translation gives CASTGDYSNQPQHF.